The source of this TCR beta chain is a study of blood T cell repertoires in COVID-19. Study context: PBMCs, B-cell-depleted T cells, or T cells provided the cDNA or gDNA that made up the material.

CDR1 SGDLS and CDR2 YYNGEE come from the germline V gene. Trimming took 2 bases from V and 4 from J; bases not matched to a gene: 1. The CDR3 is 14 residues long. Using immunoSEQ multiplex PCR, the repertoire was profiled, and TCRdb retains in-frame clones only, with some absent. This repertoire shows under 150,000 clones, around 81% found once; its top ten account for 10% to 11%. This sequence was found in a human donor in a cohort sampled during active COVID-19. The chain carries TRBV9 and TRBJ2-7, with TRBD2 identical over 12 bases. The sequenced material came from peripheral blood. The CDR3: CASSVTSGGYEQYF. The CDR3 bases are TGTGCCAGCAGCGTCACTAGCGGGGGGTACGAGCAGTACTTC.